The 25 T cell receptor beta chains below all came from one sample that was sequenced in a study of T cell repertoires in cytomegalovirus infection. In TCRdb, the reads were re-called with MiXCR into one record per CDR3 protein. In the table there are 170,000 or so distinct CDR3 sequences, about 18% of which are singletons. Sample: CD8+ T cells from PBMCs. The source of these receptors is a human donor in good health (CMV status not recorded). Some clones in this sample may be carry-over from other donors' samples.

This clonotype appeared many times. The chain employs TRBV28 and TRBJ1-2; tentative D call: TRBD1 (5 bases). The CDR3 has 13 residues. Trimming cost V 3 bases and J 4 bases, with 9 bases left between them. Per germline, CDR1 MDHEN and CDR2 SYDVKM. CDR3 nucleotides: TGTGCCAGCAGTTTGGGGGGTGCCTATGGCTACACCTTC. Translating gives CASSLGGAYGYTF.

This clonotype has only a few counts. The V call is TRBV19, the J call TRBJ1-1; D unclear. CDR1 and CDR2 (germline): LNHDA, SQIVND (reference sequence). The V and J ends lost 5 bases and 2 bases respectively, with 9 bases between them. The CDR3 totals 13 residues. DNA of the CDR3: TGTGCCAGTAGTGTAAACGATAACACTGAAGCTTTCTTT. Amino acids: CASSVNDNTEAFF. The whole variable domain, remainder taken from reference TRBV19 and TRBJ1-1, is DGGITQSPKYLFRKEGQNVTLSCEQNLNHDAMYWYRQDPGQGLRLIYYSQIVNDFQKGDIAEGYSVSREKKESFPLTVTSAQKNPTAFYLCASSVNDNTEAFFGQGTRLTVV.

This clonotype was seen more than once but under ten times. This chain joins TRBV6-2 or TRBV6-3 and TRBJ1-2; D possibly corresponds to TRBD1 (5 bases). The CDR3 runs to 13 residues. With 7 bases removed from V and 4 bases from J, the gap between germline ends came to 13 bases. The V gene's germline CDR1 is MNHEY and CDR2 SVGEGT. The CDR3 sequence is CASNGDGFYGYTF. CDR3 nucleotides: TGTGCCAGCAACGGGGACGGATTCTATGGCTACACCTTC.

The gene calls are TRBV7-9 and TRBJ2-7; no reliable D call. V lost 4 bases to trimming and J lost 3 bases, with 7 bases between them. Germline V gene data show CDR1 as SEHNR and CDR2 as FQNEAQ (reference sequence). The CDR3 runs 12 residues. The CDR3 spells CASSSHVYEQYF. For the CDR3, the DNA is TGTGCCAGCAGCTCCCACGTCTACGAGCAGTACTTC.

V is TRBV5-4 and J is TRBJ2-1; TRBD2 might be the D (6 bases). Germline-derived CDR1 and CDR2 are SGHNT and YYREEE (reference sequence). Trimming cost V 3 bases and J 8 bases, with 9 bases left between them. This CDR3 region has 12 residues. Written as DNA, the CDR3 is TGTGCCAGCAGCTCGGGACTGGATGAGCAGTTCTTC. Translated, it gives CASSSGLDEQFF.

This clonotype showed up many times. The chain joins TRBV7-9 to TRBJ2-7, with 10 positions matching TRBD1. V was clipped by 5 bases and J by 3 bases; unmatched bases: 4. Germline V gene sequence: CDR1 SEHNR, CDR2 FQNEAQ (reference sequence). The length of the CDR3 is 14 residues. The CDR3 is CASSPRDRGYEQYF. Written as DNA, the CDR3 is TGTGCCAGCAGCCCCCGGGACAGGGGCTACGAGCAGTACTTC.

This clonotype was recorded a few times. As DNA, the CDR3 is TGCAGTGCTAGAATGGGGTTTGGCTACACCTTC. Protein product: CSARMGFGYTF. V and J are TRBV20-1 and TRBJ1-2; D is uncertain. CDR1 is DFQATT, CDR2 SNEGSKA, per germline (reference sequence). The CDR3 length is 11 residues. V dropped 2 bases and J dropped 7 bases, with 8 bases sitting between them.

This clonotype was counted a few times. V is TRBV4-3 and J is TRBJ2-3; TRBD2 matches 9 bases. V trimming: 0 bases; J trimming: 2 bases; junction bases outside the gene matches: 6. Germline CDR1 reads LGHNA; CDR2 reads YSLEER. This CDR3 contains 17 residues. Written as DNA, the CDR3 is TGCGCCAGCAGCCAAGACTTAGCGGGGGCCCTCACAGATACGCAGTATTTT. Amino acids: CASSQDLAGALTDTQYF.

This clonotype was picked up a small number of times. The rearrangement links TRBV6-2 or TRBV6-3 to TRBJ2-7; D possibly corresponds to TRBD2 (5 bases). The germline CDR1 and CDR2 sequences are MNHEY and SVGEGT. Trimming removed 8 bases at V and 2 bases at J, with 13 bases between. The CDR3 totals 13 residues. CDR3 in amino acids: CASGRGLPYEQYF. As DNA, the CDR3 is TGTGCCAGCGGGAGAGGGCTTCCCTACGAGCAGTACTTC.

This clonotype was picked up a small number of times. CDR3 in amino acids: CASSFARVSYNEQFF. The CDR3 DNA reads TGTGCCAGCAGTTTCGCCAGGGTCTCCTACAATGAGCAGTTCTTC. The chain recombines TRBV12-3 or TRBV12-4 with TRBJ2-1; possible D gene TRBD1, 5 bases. V gave up 3 bases and J gave up 0 bases, with 9 bases separating them. CDR3 size: 15 residues.

The table lists this clonotype with a few counts. The CDR3 coding sequence is TGCGCCAGCAGCCAAGATCAGGGGACAGCCTATGGCTACACCTTC. It yields the protein CASSQDQGTAYGYTF. V usage is TRBV4-3 and J usage is TRBJ1-2, with TRBD1 matching 7 bases. The CDR3 loop spans 15 amino acids. Germline loops: CDR1 LGHNA, CDR2 YSLEER. V trimming: 0 bases; J trimming: 4 bases; junction bases outside the gene matches: 5.

This clonotype was counted a few times. V gene TRBV7-4 combines with J gene TRBJ1-5; D ambiguous. The V gene's germline CDR1 is SGHVT and CDR2 SQSDAQ. The CDR3 totals 17 residues. The V gene lost 6 bases and the J gene lost 0 bases, with 18 bases spanning the gap. As DNA, the CDR3 is TGTGCCAGCAGGATTCTCCATACAGAAGATAGCAATCAGCCCCAGCATTTT. This codes for CASRILHTEDSNQPQHF.

The chain links TRBV6-2 or TRBV6-3 to TRBJ2-7, with a possible D match to TRBD1 (5 bases). V lost 1 base and J 3 bases, leaving 22 bases between the germline ends. Germline V gene data show CDR1 as MNHEY and CDR2 as SVGEGT. This CDR3 is 18 amino acids long. Here the CDR3 reads CASSYFADSLKINYEQYF. CDR3 nucleotides: TGTGCCAGCAGTTACTTTGCCGACAGCCTTAAAATCAACTACGAGCAGTACTTC.

For this clonotype: In this CDR3 the conserved last residue, phenylalanine or tryptophan, is missing, so a read error is likely. The gene calls are TRBV15 and TRBJ2-7; D uncertain. Germline V gives CDR1 LNHNV, CDR2 YYDKDF (reference sequence). V lost 4 bases and J 1 base, leaving 20 bases between the germline ends. This CDR3 has 17 amino acids. CDR3 sequence reads: CATSTSRISKGSYEQYL. The CDR3 DNA reads TGTGCCACCAGCACCTCGAGGATATCCAAAGGTTCCTACGAGCAGTACCTC.

Many counts were recorded for this clonotype. This chain joins TRBV7-2 and TRBJ1-1, with 10 nucleotides matching TRBD1. The CDR3 loop spans 14 amino acids. Germline CDR1 and CDR2: SGHTA and FQGNSA. The junction had 3 bases not matched to a gene; V was cut back by 3 bases and J by 5 bases. This CDR3 reads CASSFRDRGTEAFF. In nucleotides, the CDR3 is TGTGCCAGCAGCTTCCGGGACAGGGGTACTGAAGCTTTCTTT. The variable domain in full, completed from reference TRBV7-2 and TRBJ1-1, reads GAGVSQSPSNKVTEKGKDVELRCDPISGHTALYWYRQSLGQGLEFLIYFQGNSAPDKSGLPSDRFSAERTGGSVSTLTIQRTQQEDSAVYLCASSFRDRGTEAFFGQGTRLTVV.

V usage is TRBV15 and J usage is TRBJ2-3; 10 bases match TRBD2. Germline V gene sequence: CDR1 LNHNV, CDR2 YYDKDF (reference sequence). After removal of 3 bases from V and 4 bases from J, the junction contained 7 bases not matched to a gene. This CDR3 has 16 amino acids. The CDR3 DNA is TGTGCCACCAGCAGGGCTAGCGGGGGCGGAGCAGATACGCAGTATTTT. Translated, it gives CATSRASGGGADTQYF.

The rearrangement links TRBV20-1 to TRBJ1-5, with 9 bases identical to TRBD1. Germline V gene sequence: CDR1 DFQATT, CDR2 SNEGSKA (reference sequence). V dropped 6 bases and J dropped 4; count of bases not matched to a gene: 4. The CDR3 sequence is 13 residues long. CDR3 in amino acids: CSAEGTGNQPQHF. The DNA for the CDR3 is TGCAGTGCAGAAGGGACAGGGAATCAGCCCCAGCATTTT.

The V gene is TRBV7-9, the J gene TRBJ1-3; TRBD1 aligns across 7 bases. Germline CDR1 is SEHNR and CDR2 is FQNEAQ (reference sequence). The CDR3 has 15 residues. Losses at the gene ends were 5 bases for V and 3 bases for J; bases not matched to a gene: 7. CDR3 DNA sequence: TGTGCCAGCAGCCACACAGGGGAAGATGGAAACACCATATATTTT. Translation: CASSHTGEDGNTIYF.

This clonotype has a handful of counts. CDR3 loop: CAISEGGLYGYTF. CDR3 DNA sequence: TGTGCCATCAGTGAAGGAGGGCTTTATGGCTACACCTTC. This rearrangement joins TRBV10-3 to TRBJ1-2; D is ambiguous. Germline V gives CDR1 ENHRY, CDR2 SYGVKD. CDR3 length equals 13 residues. The V gene lost 3 bases and the J gene lost 5 bases, with 10 bases spanning the gap.

This clonotype was counted a few times. V and J are TRBV11-2 and TRBJ2-2, with 7 positions matching TRBD2. This CDR3 spans 16 amino acids. Unmatched junction bases numbered 12, after V lost 5 bases and J lost 6 bases. CDR1 is SGHAT, CDR2 FQNNGV, per germline. The CDR3 sequence: CASSPGPGLRAGELFF. CDR3 in DNA: TGTGCCAGCAGCCCCGGGCCGGGACTACGTGCCGGGGAGCTGTTTTTT.

This chain joins TRBV19 and TRBJ1-5; D is possibly TRBD1 (6 bases). The CDR3 has 15 amino acids. V was cut by 3 bases and J by 1 base, with 10 bases left in between. Germline CDR1 and CDR2: LNHDA and SQIVND (reference sequence). The CDR3: CASSMVGQSNQPQHF. The CDR3 nucleotides are TGTGCCAGTAGTATGGTAGGACAGAGCAATCAGCCCCAGCATTTT.

The chain employs TRBV19 and TRBJ2-7; 9 bases match TRBD1. Germline values: CDR1 LNHDA, CDR2 SQIVND (reference sequence). V lost 6 bases to trimming and J lost 4 bases; unmatched junction nucleotides: 10. CDR3 length equals 15 residues. The CDR3 nucleotides are TGTGCCAGTAGCGTTGGTCCGGGACAGGGTTACGAGCAGTACTTC. It yields the protein CASSVGPGQGYEQYF.

The chain uses TRBV7-3 and TRBJ1-1; D is perhaps TRBD1 (5 bases). Germline assignment: CDR1 SGHTA and CDR2 FQGTGA. V lost 3 bases, J lost 3 bases, and 11 bases lay in between. This CDR3 spans 14 amino acids. This CDR3 is CASSFRVGDTEAFF. CDR3 nucleotides: TGTGCCAGCAGCTTCAGGGTCGGGGACACTGAAGCTTTCTTT.

This chain uses TRBV4-1 with TRBJ1-2; a weak D match, TRBD1 (5 bases). Per the germline V gene, CDR1 is MGHRA and CDR2 is YSYEKL. This CDR3 is built from 14 residues. The V end lost 0 bases, the J end lost 6 bases, and 11 bases lay between the germline ends. The CDR3 region has the DNA TGCGCCAGCAGCCAAGATCGGGGGAGGGATGGCTACACCTTC. Amino acid sequence: CASSQDRGRDGYTF.

The chain combines TRBV7-8 with TRBJ1-4; tentatively, D is TRBD1 (5 bases). The ends were cut back, 6 bases at V and 8 bases at J, with 19 bases in the middle. The CDR3 has 15 residues. Germline loops: CDR1 SGHVS, CDR2 FQNEAQ. CDR3 bases: TGTGCCAGCAGAAGACGACAGTCTTTCTTGGAAAAACTGTTTTTT. It codes for CASRRRQSFLEKLFF.